This TCR beta chain was captured by sequencing in a study of prognosis after radiotherapy for stage I lung cancer. Two-round multiplex PCR on genomic DNA was the method by which TCR beta CDR3 was amplified. The use of primers specific to each TRBV and TRBJ gene characterized first-round PCR. TCRdb recomputed calls from the multiplex PCR reads with MiXCR, one row per CDR3 protein. The data hold fewer than 35,000 distinct CDR3 sequences, with roughly 49% observed a single time. CDR1 is MNHNS and CDR2 is SASEGT in the germline V gene. Trimming pared 6 bases from V and 10 bases from J, leaving 22 bases between. This CDR3 is 15 amino acids long.

This sequence joins TRBV6-1 and TRBJ1-5; D not resolved. Specimen: PBMCs, collected before or after stereotactic body radiation therapy (not recorded which). The clonotype was recovered from a donor over 45 with non-small cell lung cancer. CDR3 sequence: CASSAFPGGNHPQHF. The CDR3 DNA follows: TGTGCCAGCAGCGCGTTCCCAGGTGGCAACCATCCCCAGCATTTT.